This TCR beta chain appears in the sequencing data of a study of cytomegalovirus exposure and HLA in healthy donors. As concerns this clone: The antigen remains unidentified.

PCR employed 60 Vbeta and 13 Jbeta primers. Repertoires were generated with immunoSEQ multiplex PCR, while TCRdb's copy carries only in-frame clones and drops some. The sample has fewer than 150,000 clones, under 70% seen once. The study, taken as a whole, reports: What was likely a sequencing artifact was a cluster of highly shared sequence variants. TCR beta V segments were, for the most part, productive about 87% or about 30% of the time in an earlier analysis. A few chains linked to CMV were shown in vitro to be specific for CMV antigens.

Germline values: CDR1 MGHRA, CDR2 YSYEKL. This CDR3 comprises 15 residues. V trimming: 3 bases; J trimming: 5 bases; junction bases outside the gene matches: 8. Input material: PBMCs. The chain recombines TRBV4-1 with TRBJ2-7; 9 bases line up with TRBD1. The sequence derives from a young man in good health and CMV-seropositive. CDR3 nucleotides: TGCGCCAGCAGCCAGCTCCTACAGGGGGCGCACGAGCAGTACGTC. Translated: CASSQLLQGAHEQYV.